This T cell receptor (beta chain) was captured by sequencing in a study of response to subunit inactivated influenza vaccine. MiXCR was run by TCRdb on the RT-PCR reads, yielding one entry per CDR3 protein. The data contain roughly 700,000 distinct CDR3 sequences, 15% to 17% of them singletons. Comment on this clonotype: Its target is unknown.

Regarding the study as a whole: Each seasonal influenza vaccination, the authors suggested, recruits few new T cells.

The TCR comes from a man aged 45-65 years who received an inactivated influenza vaccine. Sequenced material: PBMCs from blood, taken 11 to 12 days after vaccination.

Here the CDR3 DNA reads TGTGCCAGCAGCGCTCCCCGCGGGGGCGCGCAGTACTTC. Amino acids: CASSAPRGGAQYF. The V call is TRBV9, the J call TRBJ2-7; a possible D gene is TRBD2 (7 bases). The germline CDR1 and CDR2 sequences are SGDLS and YYNGEE. Between the trimmed V and J ends, which lost 3 bases and 9 bases, there was a span of 16 bases. There are 13 residues in the CDR3.